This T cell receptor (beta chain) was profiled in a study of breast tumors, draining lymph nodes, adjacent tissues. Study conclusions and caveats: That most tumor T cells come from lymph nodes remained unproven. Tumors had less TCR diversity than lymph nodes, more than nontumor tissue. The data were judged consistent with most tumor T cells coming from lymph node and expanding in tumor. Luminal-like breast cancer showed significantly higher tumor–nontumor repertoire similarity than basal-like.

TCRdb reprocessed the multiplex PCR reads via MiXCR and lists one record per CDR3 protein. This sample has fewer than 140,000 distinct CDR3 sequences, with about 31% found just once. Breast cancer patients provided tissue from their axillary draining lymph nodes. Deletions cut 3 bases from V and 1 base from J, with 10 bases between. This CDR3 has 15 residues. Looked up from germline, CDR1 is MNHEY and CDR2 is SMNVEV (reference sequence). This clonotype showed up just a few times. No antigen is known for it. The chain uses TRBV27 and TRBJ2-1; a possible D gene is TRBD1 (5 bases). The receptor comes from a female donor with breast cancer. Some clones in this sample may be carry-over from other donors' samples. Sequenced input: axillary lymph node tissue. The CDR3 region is CASSFRGPSYNEQFF. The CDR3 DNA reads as TGTGCCAGCAGTTTTAGGGGCCCGTCCTACAATGAGCAGTTCTTC.